These T cell receptor beta chains were read from a single sample in a study of PD-1 blockade in classical Hodgkin lymphoma. Only in-frame clones appear in the TCRdb table, and some are missing; sequencing was by immunoSEQ multiplex PCR. This table has around 60,000 clones, roughly 92% appearing once. The sample was peripheral blood mononuclear cells (PBMCs), taken before the fourth cycle of nivolumab. The receptors were sampled from a human donor with classical Hodgkin lymphoma. CDR3s include the opening cysteine and the closing phenylalanine or tryptophan. D genes are given only for firm matches. The listing skips clone size in some rows; elsewhere it reads once, few, many or a size class.

J | D | size | V | CDR3 | DNA
TRBJ2-3 | TRBD2 | . | TRBV2 | CASSDGVAGFTDTQYF | TGTGCCAGCAGTGATGGGGTAGCGGGGTTCACAGATACGCAGTATTTT
TRBJ2-3 | . | once | TRBV5-1 | CASSLGGFSRVDTQYF | TGCGCCAGCAGCTTGGGGGGTTTTTCGAGGGTAGATACGCAGTATTTT
TRBJ1-4 | . | . | TRBV5-1 | CASSLWGINEKLFF | TGCGCCAGCAGCTTGTGGGGGATTAATGAAAAACTGTTTTTT
TRBJ2-5 | . | . | TRBV9 | CASSVSAIGEETQYF | TGTGCCAGCAGCGTATCTGCGATTGGAGAAGAGACCCAGTACTTC
TRBJ2-6 | . | . | TRBV19 | CASSLDASGANVLTF | TGTGCCAGTAGTCTAGATGCGAGTGGGGCCAACGTCCTGACTTTC
TRBJ2-7 | TRBD1 | . | TRBV7-6 | CASSLADRGGISYEQYF | TGTGCCAGCAGCTTAGCAGACAGGGGCGGGATCTCCTACGAGCAGTACTTC
TRBJ1-3 | . | few | TRBV28 | CASSSFDGTGNTIYF | TGTGCCAGCAGTTCTTTTGACGGAACTGGAAACACCATATATTTT
TRBJ2-5 | . | once | TRBV5-1 | CASSLAVEETQYF | TGCGCCAGCAGCTTGGCGGTTGAGGAGACCCAGTACTTC
TRBJ2-3 | . | . | TRBV9 | CASSTRYSGGTDTQYF | TGTGCCAGCAGCACCAGATACTCTGGGGGCACAGATACGCAGTATTTT
TRBJ2-3 | . | . | TRBV27 | CASSLWSSGTDTQYF | TGTGCCAGCAGTTTGTGGTCTAGCGGCACAGATACGCAGTATTTT
TRBJ2-3 | . | . | TRBV4-1 | CASSPLAVGFTDTQYF | TGCGCCAGCAGCCCATTAGCGGTGGGGTTCACAGATACGCAGTATTTT
TRBJ1-1 | . | . | TRBV27 | CASQTMNTEAFF | TGTGCCAGTCAAACCATGAACACTGAAGCTTTCTTT
TRBJ1-5 | . | . | TRBV19 | CASTPMSGPSNQPQHF | TGTGCCAGTACCCCCATGTCCGGACCTAGCAATCAGCCCCAGCATTTT
TRBJ1-2 | . | once | TRBV18 | CASSQRFDYTF | TGTGCCAGCTCACAACGGTTTGACTACACCTTC
TRBJ2-6 | . | . | TRBV6-1 | CAGDQGAGANVLTF | TGTGCCGGAGACCAGGGAGCTGGGGCCAACGTCCTGACTTTC
TRBJ2-1 | TRBD1 | . | TRBV7-8 | CASSQDRRQFF | TGTGCCAGCAGCCAGGACAGGAGGCAGTTCTTC
TRBJ2-6 | TRBD2 | . | TRBV4-1 | CASSQVSAGGSGANVLTF | TGCGCCAGCAGCCAAGTGTCAGCGGGAGGGTCTGGGGCCAACGTCCTGACTTTC
TRBJ2-7 | . | . | TRBV4-2 | CASSQDRGEQYF | TGTGCCAGCAGCCAAGACAGGGGCGAGCAGTACTTC
TRBJ2-3 | . | . | TRBV5-6 | CASSLVGDLRRTDTQYF | TGTGCCAGCAGCTTGGTGGGAGACTTAAGACGCACAGATACGCAGTATTTT
TRBJ1-1 | . | . | TRBV19 | CASSIVQGYTEAFF | TGTGCCAGTAGTATTGTCCAGGGGTACACTGAAGCTTTCTTT